The sequence of this T cell receptor (beta chain) was determined in a study of T cells in localized non-small cell lung cancer. Worth noting for this clone: The antigen is undetermined.

V dropped 6 bases and J dropped 7 bases, with 22 bases sitting between them. This CDR3 comprises 15 residues. CDR1 and CDR2 from the germline V gene are MDHEN and SYDVKM. Sequencing was performed with immunoSEQ multiplex PCR; in TCRdb, only in-frame clones are kept and a portion is missing. The sample has tens of thousands of clones; about nine tenths are singletons. General study results and limits: A median of about 58 of the top 100 tumor clones appeared in adjacent lung, which was paired and uninvolved.

The TCR was taken from a man aged 35-69 years with stage I squamous cell lung carcinoma. The chain carries TRBV28 and TRBJ2-7; either TRBD1 or TRBD2 may supply D (5 bases each). The specimen comprised peripheral blood, sampled before any cancer treatment. The CDR3 sequence: CASRSPRRTGREQYF. Here the CDR3 DNA reads TGTGCCAGCAGGTCTCCGCGACGAACGGGGCGGGAGCAGTACTTC.